Listed below are T cell receptor beta chains from one sample, sequenced in a study of blood T cell repertoires in COVID-19. Data came from immunoSEQ multiplex PCR; TCRdb stores just in-frame clones and leaves some out. This sample carries 45,000 to 70,000 clones, over 80% of them seen once, and the ten largest clones take under 25%. Sample: peripheral blood. Receptor source: a woman between 55 and 75 years old with acute or convalescent COVID-19. Each CDR3 is given with its conserved first and last residue. D genes are given only for firm matches. Part of the rows lack a size; the others show once, few, many or a class for expanded clones.

V	D	size	J	DNA	CDR3
TRBV6-6	-	once	TRBJ2-2	TGTGCCAGCACCGACTCCCTCCCCGGGGAGCTGTTTTTT	CASTDSLPGELFF
TRBV2	-	-	TRBJ2-6	TGTGCCAGCAATAGCAACTCTGGGGCCAACGTCCTGACTTTC	CASNSNSGANVLTF
TRBV7-2	TRBD2	-	TRBJ2-3	TGTGCCAGCAGCCCAAACATAGCGGGGGGGGATACGCAGTATTTT	CASSPNIAGGDTQYF
TRBV9	-	-	TRBJ1-1	TGTGCCAGCAGCGTAGCTCCGACTGCGGGCACTGAAGCTTTCTTT	CASSVAPTAGTEAFF
TRBV7-9	-	-	TRBJ2-7	TGTGCCAGCAGCCCCCGGACAGCTTACGAGCAGTACTTC	CASSPRTAYEQYF
TRBV6-5	-	-	TRBJ1-4	TGTGCCAGCACCCGGGATAATGAAAAACTGTTTTTT	CASTRDNEKLFF
TRBV10-2	TRBD1	-	TRBJ1-5	TGCGCCAGCAGTGAGAGGGGACAGTATCAGCCCCAGCATTTT	CASSERGQYQPQHF
TRBV6-5	-	once	TRBJ2-3	TGTGCCAGCAGGCATTGGGGACTGGACGATACGCAGTATTTT	CASRHWGLDDTQYF
TRBV28	TRBD1	-	TRBJ1-2	TGTGCCAGCAGGGACAGGGTCTATGGCTACACCTTC	CASRDRVYGYTF
TRBV6-4	-	-	TRBJ2-2	TGTGCCAGCAGAGCAGGGGCCGGGGAGCTGTTTTTT	CASRAGAGELFF
TRBV29-1	-	-	TRBJ1-3	TGCAGCGTTGAGTCCAATGGAAACACCATATATTTT	CSVESNGNTIYF
TRBV7-9	-	-	TRBJ2-1	TGTGCCAGCAGCCAAAGGGAGATAGGGTACAATGAGCAGTTCTTC	CASSQREIGYNEQFF
TRBV7-6	-	-	TRBJ2-1	TGTGCCAGCAGCTTAGAAGGGGGGGGTTACAATGAGCAGTTCTTC	CASSLEGGGYNEQFF
TRBV24-1	-	-	TRBJ2-1	TGTGCCACCAGTGACCACGGGGGGCGCGATGAGCAGTTCTTC	CATSDHGGRDEQFF
TRBV7-9	-	few	TRBJ2-7	TGTGCCAGCAGCTCAGGACTCACCGGGCAGTACTTC	CASSSGLTGQYF
TRBV11-3	-	-	TRBJ2-3	TGTGCCAGCAGCTTAGAAGGGGAGGCGGCAGATACGCAGTATTTT	CASSLEGEAADTQYF
TRBV5-1	-	-	TRBJ1-2	TGCGCCAGCAGATCGCGAACACAGAGTGGTGGCTACACCTTC	CASRSRTQSGGYTF
TRBV24-1	-	-	TRBJ1-4	TGTGCCACCAGTGCCAAGGCGGGGCATAATGAAAAACTGTTTTTT	CATSAKAGHNEKLFF
TRBV5-1	-	-	TRBJ1-2	TGCGCCAGCAGCGAGAACAGGGCTAACTATGGCTACACCTTC	CASSENRANYGYTF
TRBV6-1	-	-	TRBJ1-2	TGTGCCAGCACTAACTCCGCAGGCTCCGGCTACACCTTC	CASTNSAGSGYTF
TRBV4-3	-	-	TRBJ2-3	TGCGCCAGCAGCCAAGCTAGCCGGGATACGCAGTATTTT	CASSQASRDTQYF
TRBV14	TRBD1	-	TRBJ1-6	TGTGCCAGCAGCCTGACAGGGACTAATTCACCCCTCCACTTT	CASSLTGTNSPLHF
TRBV7-9	-	once	TRBJ1-2	TGTGCCAGCAGCTTAGAACCAGGTCGTGGCTACACCTTC	CASSLEPGRGYTF
TRBV30	-	-	TRBJ1-1	TGTGCCTGGAGTGTACCTCCGGGAAACACTGAAGCTTTCTTT	CAWSVPPGNTEAFF
TRBV6-5	-	-	TRBJ2-6	TGTGCCAGCAAGAGGGCCGGGGCCAACGTCCTGACTTTC	CASKRAGANVLTF
TRBV18	TRBD2	-	TRBJ2-1	TGTGCCAGCTCAGAACTAGCGGGGGGGCGCAATGAGCAGTTCTTC	CASSELAGGRNEQFF
TRBV27	TRBD2	-	TRBJ2-7	TGTGCCAGCATGATTAGCGGGGGGCCACACGAGCAGTACTTC	CASMISGGPHEQYF
TRBV5-4	-	-	TRBJ2-2	TGTGCCAGCAGAAACCGGGACACCAACACCGGGGAGCTGTTTTTT	CASRNRDTNTGELFF
TRBV27	-	few	TRBJ2-2	TGTGCCAGCAGTTTATCAGCCGCTACCGGGGAGCTGTTTTTT	CASSLSAATGELFF
TRBV7-8	TRBD1	-	TRBJ2-3	TGTGCCAGCAGCTCCATAACAGGGGCGGCCCCAGATACGCAGTATTTT	CASSSITGAAPDTQYF
TRBV6-5	-	few	TRBJ1-4	TGTGCCAGCGGACAGAGACACAGTATGGAAAAACTGTTTTTT	CASGQRHSMEKLFF
TRBV12-5	-	-	TRBJ2-1	TGTGCTAGTCTGGCAACCCCCTACAATGAGCAGTTCTTC	CASLATPYNEQFF
TRBV4-1	-	-	TRBJ1-3	TGCGCCTCTTACGGGGGGGGAGAGTTAGGAAACACCATATATTTT	CASYGGGELGNTIYF
TRBV19	TRBD1	-	TRBJ1-5	TGTGCCAGTAGCCTCAGGCAGGGGGCTGGTCAGCCCCAGCATTTT	CASSLRQGAGQPQHF
TRBV9	-	-	TRBJ1-5	TGTGCCAGCAGCGTAGTAGCTCGGGGAGGCAATCAGCCCCAGCATTTT	CASSVVARGGNQPQHF
TRBV30	-	once	TRBJ1-1	TGTGCCTGGAGCGGGGGGATGAACACTGAAGCTTTCTTT	CAWSGGMNTEAFF
TRBV12-3/TRBV12-4	-	-	TRBJ2-7	TGTGCCAGCGGGGGGGGCCCTCGGGAGCAGTACTTC	CASGGGPREQYF